This section outlines one T cell receptor (beta chain) sequence together with its context. As yet, its antigen is unknown. After removal of 2 bases from V and 4 bases from J, the junction contained 2 bases not matched to a gene. Germline assignment: CDR1 SGHAT and CDR2 FQNNGV. The CDR3 contains 15 residues. These data originate in a study of graft-versus-host responses after intestinal transplantation. Study background: Each of the recipients got a multivisceral, liver-intestinal, or isolated intestinal transplant.

Using immunoSEQ multiplex PCR, the repertoire was profiled, and TCRdb retains in-frame clones only, with some absent. This repertoire shows approximately 130,000 clones, approximately 90% found once; its top ten account for approximately 0.17%. Material: unstimulated CD4+ T cells sorted from spleen or lymph node cells, obtained before intestinal transplant. The chain couples TRBV11-2 to TRBJ2-5, with TRBD2 matching 12 bases. This sequence originates from a human donor who received an intestinal transplant. The CDR3 protein is CASSLRLAGVETQYF. CDR3 bases: TGTGCCAGCAGCTTACGACTAGCGGGGGTAGAGACCCAGTACTTC.